Listed below are T cell receptor beta chains from one sample, sequenced in a study of cytomegalovirus exposure and HLA in healthy donors. The data were produced by immunoSEQ multiplex PCR, yet TCRdb's version contains in-frame clones alone and is incomplete. The sample has roughly 70,000 clones; approximately 95% are singletons. Sequenced: PBMCs. The receptors come from a young man in good health and CMV-seronegative. Each CDR3 is given with its conserved first and last residue. A D gene is named only where the DNA matches it firmly. Clone sizes are given selectively: once, few, many, or a class where the clone is expanded.

CASSQSPGGGSGNTIYF,TGTGCCAGCAGCCAATCCCCCGGGGGTGGCTCTGGAAACACCATATATTTT,TRBJ1-3,TRBV5-4,NA,NA
CASSHPGDGDEAFF,TGCGCCAGCAGTCACCCCGGGGATGGGGATGAAGCTTTCTTT,TRBJ1-1,TRBV23-1,NA,NA
CASSQDPSSGNTIYF,TGCGCCAGCAGCCAAGATCCCAGCTCTGGAAACACCATATATTTT,TRBJ1-3,TRBV4-1,NA,NA
CASGPSYQPQHF,TGTGCCAGCGGGCCCTCTTATCAGCCCCAGCATTTT,TRBJ1-5,TRBV6-5,few,NA
CASSAREEADTQYF,TGTGCCAGCAGCGCTAGGGAGGAGGCAGATACGCAGTATTTT,TRBJ2-3,TRBV6-4,few,NA
CSVVGQGGGTEAFF,TGCAGCGTTGTGGGACAGGGGGGAGGCACTGAAGCTTTCTTT,TRBJ1-1,TRBV29-1,NA,TRBD1
CASSSGSGAGNEQFF,TGTGCCAGCAGCTCAGGGAGCGGGGCCGGGAATGAGCAGTTCTTC,TRBJ2-1,TRBV7-9,NA,TRBD2
CASSLGRSIENTGELFF,TGCGCCAGCAGCTTGGGAAGAAGTATAGAGAACACCGGGGAGCTGTTTTTT,TRBJ2-2,TRBV5-1,NA,NA
CASSQDFSQPQHF,TGCGCCAGCAGCCAAGATTTTAGCCAGCCCCAGCATTTT,TRBJ1-5,TRBV4-3,NA,NA
CASSLDSNEQYF,TGTGCCAGCAGCTTAGATAGCAATGAGCAGTACTTC,TRBJ2-7,TRBV11-3,NA,NA
CTSSQDRVNTEAFF,TGTACCAGCAGCCAGGACAGGGTGAACACTGAAGCTTTCTTT,TRBJ1-1,TRBV28,NA,TRBD1
CASSLVIASGGGTEQFF,TGTGCCAGCAGCTTGGTAATTGCTAGCGGGGGTGGTACCGAGCAGTTCTTC,TRBJ2-1,TRBV5-4,NA,TRBD2
CASSLDIAGSTDTQYF,TGTGCCAGCAGCCTTGACATAGCGGGAAGCACAGATACGCAGTATTTT,TRBJ2-3,TRBV27,NA,TRBD2
CASSINGLNEQFF,TGTGCCAGTAGTATAAACGGTCTAAATGAGCAGTTCTTC,TRBJ2-1,TRBV19,NA,NA
CASSPTGRAPNYGYTF,TGTGCCAGCAGCCCGACAGGGAGAGCGCCTAACTATGGCTACACCTTC,TRBJ1-2,TRBV7-2,NA,TRBD1
CASSLYSIVQANTGELFF,TGTGCCAGTAGTTTGTATAGTATAGTACAGGCGAACACCGGGGAGCTGTTTTTT,TRBJ2-2,TRBV19,NA,NA
CASSEAAGLSPGELFF,TGTGCCAGCAGTGAAGCGGCGGGGTTGAGTCCCGGGGAGCTGTTTTTT,TRBJ2-2,TRBV6-1,NA,NA
CAISDSTDSDTQYF,TGTGCCATCAGTGACTCGACGGACTCAGATACGCAGTATTTT,TRBJ2-3,TRBV10-3,NA,NA
CASSQDVQIGDIPNTEAFF,TGTGCCAGCAGCCAAGACGTACAGATAGGGGATATTCCGAACACTGAAGCTTTCTTT,TRBJ1-1,TRBV14,NA,NA
CASEDRSTGKPYEQYF,TGTGCCAGTGAAGATAGATCGACAGGCAAGCCCTACGAGCAGTACTTC,TRBJ2-7,TRBV19,NA,NA
CASSYSGQGFTDTQYF,TGTGCCAGCAGTTACTCCGGGCAGGGATTCACAGATACGCAGTATTTT,TRBJ2-3,TRBV6-6,NA,NA
CASSIASSYEQYF,TGTGCCAGTAGTATAGCGAGCTCCTACGAGCAGTACTTC,TRBJ2-7,TRBV19,NA,NA
CASSWEGNQPQHF,TGTGCCAGCAGCTGGGAGGGGAATCAGCCCCAGCATTTT,TRBJ1-5,TRBV7-9,NA,NA
CASSLGAEGAYEKLFF,TGTGCCAGCAGCTTAGGGGCAGAGGGGGCGTATGAAAAACTGTTTTTT,TRBJ1-4,TRBV7-8,NA,TRBD1
CAKDEENGNTIYF,TGTGCCAAAGACGAGGAAAATGGAAACACCATATATTTT,TRBJ1-3,TRBV7-9,NA,NA
CASSSSKIAGGIQETQYF,TGTGCCAGCAGCTCCTCCAAAATAGCGGGGGGGATCCAAGAGACCCAGTACTTC,TRBJ2-5,TRBV27,NA,TRBD2
CASSPRDTDGYTF,TGTGCCAGCTCACCTCGGGACACGGATGGCTACACCTTC,TRBJ1-2,TRBV18,NA,NA
CASGEVRWPQHF,TGTGCCAGCGGAGAGGTTAGGTGGCCCCAGCATTTT,TRBJ1-5,TRBV6-5,NA,NA
CASSLVSTHEQFF,TGTGCCAGCAGTTTGGTTAGCACCCATGAGCAGTTCTTC,TRBJ2-1,TRBV28,NA,NA
CASSDTGLANTEAFF,TGTGCCAGCAGCGACACGGGACTCGCGAACACTGAAGCTTTCTTT,TRBJ1-1,TRBV4-2,NA,NA
CASSFSDEQFF,TGTGCCAGCAGCTTCTCGGATGAGCAGTTCTTC,TRBJ2-1,TRBV7-9,NA,NA
CASSVNPTGIGSPLHF,TGTGCCAGCAGCGTCAACCCGACAGGGATAGGCTCACCCCTCCACTTT,TRBJ1-6,TRBV9,NA,TRBD1
CASSDSAGANVLTF,TGCGCCAGCAGTGACTCGGCTGGGGCCAACGTCCTGACTTTC,TRBJ2-6,TRBV10-1,NA,NA
CASSSGGGLKPHLAEAFF,TGTGCCAGCAGCTCTGGGGGGGGACTAAAGCCCCATTTAGCGGAAGCTTTCTTT,TRBJ1-1,TRBV5-4,once,NA
CASSEVGGLAEAFF,TGTGCCAGCAGTGAAGTAGGAGGGTTAGCTGAAGCTTTCTTT,TRBJ1-1,TRBV6-1,NA,NA
CASSLAITENTEAFF,TGTGCCAGCAGCTTAGCGATTACAGAGAACACTGAAGCTTTCTTT,TRBJ1-1,TRBV7-9,NA,NA
CASSDRLAGRNEQFF,TGTGCCAGCAGTGATCGACTAGCGGGTAGAAATGAGCAGTTCTTC,TRBJ2-1,TRBV6-4,NA,TRBD2
CASTGLRGYTF,TGTGCCAGCACAGGGTTAAGGGGCTACACCTTC,TRBJ1-2,TRBV28,NA,NA
CAISGNDGYTF,TGTGCCATCAGCGGGAATGATGGCTACACCTTC,TRBJ1-2,TRBV10-3,NA,NA
CASSLAGPYEQYF,TGTGCCAGCAGCTTGGCAGGCCCCTACGAGCAGTACTTC,TRBJ2-7,TRBV7-8,NA,NA
CASSIPGVYEQYF,TGTGCCAGCAGCATACCGGGGGTTTACGAGCAGTACTTC,TRBJ2-7,TRBV7-9,NA,NA
CASRQGVSYEQYF,TGTGCCAGCAGACAGGGGGTCTCCTACGAGCAGTACTTC,TRBJ2-7,TRBV2,NA,TRBD1
CASSGRGTYEQYF,TGTGCCAGTAGTGGGAGGGGGACCTACGAGCAGTACTTC,TRBJ2-7,TRBV19,NA,NA
CASSNRTSTGELFF,TGTGCCAGCAGCAACAGGACTAGCACCGGGGAGCTGTTTTTT,TRBJ2-2,TRBV7-2,NA,TRBD2
CAISPLEAAVYGYTF,TGTGCCATCAGTCCTCTGGAGGCGGCAGTCTATGGCTACACCTTC,TRBJ1-2,TRBV10-3,NA,NA
CASSWTGENQPQHF,TGTGCCAGCAGTTGGACAGGGGAGAATCAGCCCCAGCATTTT,TRBJ1-5,TRBV6-1,NA,TRBD1
CASSQDWTGRDTEAFF,TGCGCCAGCAGCCAAGATTGGACAGGGCGCGACACTGAAGCTTTCTTT,TRBJ1-1,TRBV4-3,NA,TRBD1
CASSPDRGSFFEQYF,TGTGCCAGCAGCCCAGACAGGGGGTCCTTTTTTGAGCAGTACTTC,TRBJ2-7,TRBV7-2,NA,TRBD1
CSVTGGADYGYTF,TGCAGCGTTACAGGGGGCGCGGACTATGGCTACACCTTC,TRBJ1-2,TRBV29-1,NA,TRBD1
CASSMVPGSYGYTF,TGTGCCAGTAGTATGGTTCCGGGAAGCTATGGCTACACCTTC,TRBJ1-2,TRBV19,NA,NA
CASGDRVTEKLFF,TGTGCCAGCGGGGACAGGGTCACTGAAAAACTGTTTTTT,TRBJ1-4,TRBV6-6,NA,TRBD1
CASSRSSGPQETQYF,TGCGCCAGCAGCCGTTCTAGCGGACCACAAGAGACCCAGTACTTC,TRBJ2-5,TRBV4-1,NA,TRBD2
CASAPQGSTAEAFF,TGTGCCAGCGCCCCACAGGGAAGTACCGCTGAAGCTTTCTTT,TRBJ1-1,TRBV27,NA,NA
CASSPVQGSYEQYF,TGCGCCAGCAGCCCAGTACAGGGATCCTACGAGCAGTACTTC,TRBJ2-7,TRBV4-1,NA,NA
CASSPEGGGGDTQYF,TGTGCCAGCAGCCCCGAAGGCGGGGGAGGGGATACGCAGTATTTT,TRBJ2-3,TRBV7-8,NA,TRBD2